This T cell receptor beta chain emerged from a study of control samples from healthy donors and cancer patients. Measured with immunoSEQ multiplex PCR; TCRdb has only the in-frame clones, and not every one. Among 90,000 to 110,000 clones, around nine tenths were seen once, and the ten largest hold approximately 15%. The clonotype was recovered from a woman between 45 and 60 years old in good health. Sequenced: blood.

The DNA of the CDR3 is TGTGCCTGGGTTACTGGGGCCAACGTCCTGACTTTC. This translates into CAWVTGANVLTF. V usage is TRBV30 and J usage is TRBJ2-6; D gene uncertain. Trimming stripped 5 bases from V and 2 bases from J, with 4 bases between. Germline V gene lookup returns CDR1 GTSNPN and CDR2 SVGIG (reference sequence). This CDR3 is built from 12 residues.